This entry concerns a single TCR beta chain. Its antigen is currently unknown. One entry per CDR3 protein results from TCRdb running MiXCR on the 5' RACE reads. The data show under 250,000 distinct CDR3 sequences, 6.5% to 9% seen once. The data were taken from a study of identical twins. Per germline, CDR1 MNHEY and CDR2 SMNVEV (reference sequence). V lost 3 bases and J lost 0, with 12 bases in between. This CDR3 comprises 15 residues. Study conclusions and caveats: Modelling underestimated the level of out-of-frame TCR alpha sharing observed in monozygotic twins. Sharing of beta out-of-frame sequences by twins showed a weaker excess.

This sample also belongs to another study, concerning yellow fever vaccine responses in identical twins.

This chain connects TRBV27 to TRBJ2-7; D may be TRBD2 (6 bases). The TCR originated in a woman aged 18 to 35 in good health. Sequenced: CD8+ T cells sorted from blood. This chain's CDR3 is CASSFGLGSSYEQYF. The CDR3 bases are TGTGCCAGCAGTTTTGGTCTCGGGAGCTCCTACGAGCAGTACTTC.